A selection of T cell receptor beta chains follows, all from one sample in a study of T cell responses to AZD1222 COVID-19 vaccine. Assay used: immunoSEQ multiplex PCR; TCRdb lists only in-frame clones, some missing. This sample has tens of thousands of clones, with roughly nine tenths found just once. The sequences come from peripheral blood, collected 28 days after the second AZD1222 dose. These receptors all come from an adult who received the AZD1222 COVID-19 vaccine. CDR3s include the opening cysteine and the closing phenylalanine or tryptophan. The D gene is left open where the match is weak. Rows may omit the clone size; those that give it use once, few, many or a size class.

j_gene	abundance	v_gene	d_gene	CDR3nt	CDR3aa
TRBJ2-2	NA	TRBV5-1	NA	TGCGCCAGCCAACCCGCTAGGCTAATTACCGGGGAGCTGTTTTTT	CASQPARLITGELFF
TRBJ1-6	NA	TRBV6-2/TRBV6-3	TRBD1	TGTGCCAGCAGTACCACCAGGACAGGCCGGAGAAATTCACCCCTCCACTTT	CASSTTRTGRRNSPLHF
TRBJ1-1	NA	TRBV11-2	NA	TGTGCCAGCAGTCTCCTTGGGGGGCGACTTATGAACACTGAAGCTTTCTTT	CASSLLGGRLMNTEAFF
TRBJ1-2	NA	TRBV5-1	NA	TGCGCCAGCAGCTTGGGGACAGACTATGGCTACACCTTC	CASSLGTDYGYTF
TRBJ2-7	NA	TRBV3-1/TRBV3-2	NA	TGTGCCAGCAGCGGCCGGGGTTACGAGCAGTACTTC	CASSGRGYEQYF
TRBJ2-3	NA	TRBV7-9	TRBD1	TGTGCCAGCAGCACGCCGGGACAGGGGACAGATACGCAGTATTTT	CASSTPGQGTDTQYF
TRBJ1-4	NA	TRBV28	NA	TGTGCCAGCAGTTTCAGGGACTCATGGGGTGAAAAACTGTTTTTT	CASSFRDSWGEKLFF
TRBJ1-2	few	TRBV10-3	NA	TGTGCCATCAGTGGGCAGGGGCGGTTGGGCAACTATGGCTACACCTTC	CAISGQGRLGNYGYTF
TRBJ1-2	NA	TRBV6-6	NA	TGTGCCAGCAGTTACCCCGGGACTCCGGGTGGCTACACCTTC	CASSYPGTPGGYTF
TRBJ1-2	NA	TRBV7-3	NA	TGTGCCAGCAGCTCCATCCGTAGGAGGAGTCCCTCTAACTATGGCTACACCTTC	CASSSIRRRSPSNYGYTF
TRBJ2-1	once	TRBV6-5	TRBD1	TGTGCCAGCGCCGACCGGGACAGGGGAAGCAATGAGCAGTTCTTC	CASADRDRGSNEQFF
TRBJ1-1	NA	TRBV7-2	NA	TGTGCCAGCAGGTTCCGGGGGCAGGACACTGAAGCTTTCTTT	CASRFRGQDTEAFF
TRBJ1-6	few	TRBV7-3	NA	TGTGCCAGCAGCTTAAACGGTGGGGCCAATTCACCCCTCCACTTT	CASSLNGGANSPLHF
TRBJ1-2	NA	TRBV5-4	NA	TGTGCCAGCAGCCCCCGGTTGGGCAGGAACCAAGCTAACTATGGCTACACCTTC	CASSPRLGRNQANYGYTF
TRBJ2-3	NA	TRBV4-1	TRBD1	TGCGCCAGCAGCCAAGGACAGGGAGAAGGTACGCAGTATTTT	CASSQGQGEGTQYF
TRBJ1-5	NA	TRBV12-3/TRBV12-4	NA	TGTGCCAGCAGTCTTAATAGCAATCAGCCCCAGCATTTT	CASSLNSNQPQHF
TRBJ2-1	NA	TRBV5-5	NA	TGTGCCAGCAGCCCGTACAATGAGCAGTTCTTC	CASSPYNEQFF
TRBJ2-2	NA	TRBV5-1	NA	TGCGCCAGTGAGCGCGGGCGTGGGACATCCCGGGACACCGGGGAGCTGTTTTTT	CASERGRGTSRDTGELFF
TRBJ1-1	NA	TRBV5-1	NA	TGCGCCAGCTCCTGGGGGGGTGGTTACACTGAAGCTTTCTTT	CASSWGGGYTEAFF
TRBJ2-3	NA	TRBV24-1	NA	TGTGCCACCAGTAGGGGGGGCATGGGCACGGGCACAGATACGCAGTATTTT	CATSRGGMGTGTDTQYF
TRBJ1-2	once	TRBV7-9	NA	TGTGCCAGCAGCGCTGAAGGATATGGCTACACCTTC	CASSAEGYGYTF
TRBJ1-6	NA	TRBV18	NA	TGTGCCAGCTCACCCCCTCGGGGACCAGGGAGCGGTTCACCCCTCCACTTT	CASSPPRGPGSGSPLHF
TRBJ1-4	NA	TRBV19	TRBD1	TGTGCCAGTAGTGCCCCGGGACAGGGGGATGAAAAACTGTTTTTT	CASSAPGQGDEKLFF
TRBJ1-2	few	TRBV5-1	TRBD1	TGCGCCAGCAGCCAGAGGACTCAGGGGGCACGGCCTAACTATGGCTACACCTTC	CASSQRTQGARPNYGYTF
TRBJ1-3	NA	TRBV2	NA	TGTGCCAGCAGTTTATTGGGAGTCCCGGGCGGAAACACCATATATTTT	CASSLLGVPGGNTIYF